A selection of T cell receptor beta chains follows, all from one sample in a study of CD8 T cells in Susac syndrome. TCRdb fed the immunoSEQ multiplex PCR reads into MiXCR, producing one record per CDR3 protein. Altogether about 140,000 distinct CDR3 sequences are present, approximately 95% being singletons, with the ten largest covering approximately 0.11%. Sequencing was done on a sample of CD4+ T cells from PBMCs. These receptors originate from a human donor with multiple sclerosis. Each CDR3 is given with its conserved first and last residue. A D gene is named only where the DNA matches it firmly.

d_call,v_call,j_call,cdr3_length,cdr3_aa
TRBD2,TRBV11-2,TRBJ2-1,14,CASSPRLADGEQFF
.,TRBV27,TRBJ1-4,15,CASSLYRDRNQKLFF
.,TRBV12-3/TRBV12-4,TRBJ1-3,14,CASSARGSGNTIYF
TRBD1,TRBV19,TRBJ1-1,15,CASSTGQGMNTEAFF
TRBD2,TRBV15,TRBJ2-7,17,CATSRDPSVGGSAEQYF
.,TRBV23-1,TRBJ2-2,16,CASSRGQSANTGELFF
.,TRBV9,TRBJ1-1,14,CASSVYGGNTEAFF
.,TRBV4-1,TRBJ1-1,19,CASSRSGGQSERRDTEAFF
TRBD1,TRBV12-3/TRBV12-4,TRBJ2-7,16,CASSPNPGTAAYEQYF
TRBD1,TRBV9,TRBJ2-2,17,CASSPRTGALNTGELFF
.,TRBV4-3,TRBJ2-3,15,CASRKEPGRTDTQYF
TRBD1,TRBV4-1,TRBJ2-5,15,CASSQGDRGGETQYF
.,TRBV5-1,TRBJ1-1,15,CASSLVKGMNTEAFF
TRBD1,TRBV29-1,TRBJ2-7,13,CSTLSGTGYEQYF
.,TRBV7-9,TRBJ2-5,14,CASKVNSRQETQYF
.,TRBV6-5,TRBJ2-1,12,CASSRSKNEQFF
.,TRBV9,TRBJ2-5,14,CASSVDVGEATQYF
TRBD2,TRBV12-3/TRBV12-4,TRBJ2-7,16,CASSSSQLAGSYEQYF
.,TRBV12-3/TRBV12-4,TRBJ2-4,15,CASSYRLGAKNIQYF
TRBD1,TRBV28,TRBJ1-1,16,CASSLGTGLGSTEAFF
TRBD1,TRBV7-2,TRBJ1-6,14,CASSHPGQGPLLHF
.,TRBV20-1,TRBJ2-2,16,CSARDSLRGYTGELFF
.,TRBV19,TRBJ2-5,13,CASSLDDQETQYF
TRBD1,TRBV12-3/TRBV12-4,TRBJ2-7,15,CASSEGQGALNEQYF
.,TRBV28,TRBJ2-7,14,CASSSRADPYEQYF
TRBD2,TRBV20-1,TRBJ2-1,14,CSARGSGRTGEQFF
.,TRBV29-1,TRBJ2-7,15,CSVALRKGGPYEQYF
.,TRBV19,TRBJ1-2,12,CASSIYDYGYTF
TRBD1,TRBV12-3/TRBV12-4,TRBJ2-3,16,CASSTRTGGFADTQYF
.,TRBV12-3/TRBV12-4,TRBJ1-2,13,CASSRDGEYGYTF
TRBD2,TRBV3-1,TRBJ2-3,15,CASSHPGLPLRTQYF
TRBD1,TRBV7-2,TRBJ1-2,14,CASSSRTGNYGYTF
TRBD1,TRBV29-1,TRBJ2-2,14,CSAGTGFSSGELFF
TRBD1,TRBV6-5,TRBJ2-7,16,CASSYRAQGIPYEQYF
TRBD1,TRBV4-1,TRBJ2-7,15,CASSLGTGATYEQYF
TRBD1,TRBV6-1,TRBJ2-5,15,CASSTNQGAQETQYF
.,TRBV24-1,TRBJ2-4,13,CATEGVAKNIQYF
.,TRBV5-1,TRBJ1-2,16,CASSSTGTKEIHGYTF
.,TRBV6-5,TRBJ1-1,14,CASGRDIVNTEAFF
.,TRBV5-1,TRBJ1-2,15,CASSLDEGPIYGYTF
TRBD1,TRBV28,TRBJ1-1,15,CASSLGGTANTEAFF
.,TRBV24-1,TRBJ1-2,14,CATSDTRDFYGYTF
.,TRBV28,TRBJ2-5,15,CASSLVKTAMETQYF
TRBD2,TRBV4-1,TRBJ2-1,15,CASSQLPGLYNEQFF
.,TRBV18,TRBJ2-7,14,CASSPVAGVNEQYF
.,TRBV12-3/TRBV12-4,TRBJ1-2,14,CASSATGIHYGYTF
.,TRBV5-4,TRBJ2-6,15,CASSPPGSGANVLTF
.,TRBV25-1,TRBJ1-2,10,CASSEVGYTF
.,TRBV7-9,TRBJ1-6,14,CASSSDDPGSPLHF
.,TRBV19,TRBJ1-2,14,CASIGWGADYGYTF
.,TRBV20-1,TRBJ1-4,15,CSASPAAATNEKLFF
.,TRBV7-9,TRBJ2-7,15,CASSLVTIRSYEQYF
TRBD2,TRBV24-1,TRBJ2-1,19,CATSDPQTSGRALYNEQFF